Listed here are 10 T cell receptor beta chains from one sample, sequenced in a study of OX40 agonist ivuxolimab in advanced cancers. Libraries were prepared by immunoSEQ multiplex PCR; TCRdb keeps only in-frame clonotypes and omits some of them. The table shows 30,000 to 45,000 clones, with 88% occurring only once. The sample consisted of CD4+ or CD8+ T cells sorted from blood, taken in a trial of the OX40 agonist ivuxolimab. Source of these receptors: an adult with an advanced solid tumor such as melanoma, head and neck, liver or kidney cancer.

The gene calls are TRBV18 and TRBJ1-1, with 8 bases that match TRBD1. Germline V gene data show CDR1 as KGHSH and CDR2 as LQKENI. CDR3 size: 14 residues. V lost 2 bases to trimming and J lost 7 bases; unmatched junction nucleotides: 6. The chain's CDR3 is CASSPLDRALEAFF. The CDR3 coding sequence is TGTGCCAGCTCACCATTGGACAGGGCTCTTGAAGCTTTCTTT.

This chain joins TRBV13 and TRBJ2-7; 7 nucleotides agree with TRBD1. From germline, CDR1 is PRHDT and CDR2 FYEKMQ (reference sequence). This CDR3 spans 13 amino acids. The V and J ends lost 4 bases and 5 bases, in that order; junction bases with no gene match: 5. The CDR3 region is CASSSTGTDEQYF. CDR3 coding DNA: TGTGCCAGCAGCTCGACAGGGACAGACGAGCAGTACTTC.

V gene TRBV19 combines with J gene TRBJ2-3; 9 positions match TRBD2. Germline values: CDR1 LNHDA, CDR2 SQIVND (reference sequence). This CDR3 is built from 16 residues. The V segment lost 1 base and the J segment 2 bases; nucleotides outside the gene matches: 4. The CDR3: CASSIAAGGPTDTQYF. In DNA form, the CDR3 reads TGTGCCAGTAGTATAGCTGCGGGAGGGCCCACAGATACGCAGTATTTT.

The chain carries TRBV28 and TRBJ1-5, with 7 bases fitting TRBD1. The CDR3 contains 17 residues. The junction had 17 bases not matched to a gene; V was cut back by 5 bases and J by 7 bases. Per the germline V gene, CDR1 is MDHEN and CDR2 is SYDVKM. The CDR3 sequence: CASSPKIYQGVGQPQHF. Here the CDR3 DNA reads TGTGCCAGCAGTCCGAAAATATACCAGGGGGTCGGGCAGCCCCAGCATTTT.

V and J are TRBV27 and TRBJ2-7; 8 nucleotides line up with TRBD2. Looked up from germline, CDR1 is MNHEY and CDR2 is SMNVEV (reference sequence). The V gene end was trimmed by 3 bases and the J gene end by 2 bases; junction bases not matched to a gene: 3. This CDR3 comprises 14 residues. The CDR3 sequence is CASSFLAGPYEQYF. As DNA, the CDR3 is TGTGCCAGCAGTTTCCTAGCGGGTCCCTACGAGCAGTACTTC.

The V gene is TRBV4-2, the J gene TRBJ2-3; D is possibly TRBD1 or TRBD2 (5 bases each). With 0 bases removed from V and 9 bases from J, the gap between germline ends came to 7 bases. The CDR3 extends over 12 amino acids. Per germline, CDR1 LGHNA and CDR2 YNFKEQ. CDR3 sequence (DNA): TGTGCCAGCAGCCAAGAGGGGGAGACGCAGTATTTT. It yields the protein CASSQEGETQYF.

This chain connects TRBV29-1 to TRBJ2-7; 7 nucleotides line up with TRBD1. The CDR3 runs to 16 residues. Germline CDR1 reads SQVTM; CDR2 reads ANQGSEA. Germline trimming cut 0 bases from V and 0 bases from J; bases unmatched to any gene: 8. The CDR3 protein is CSVEDFGAGGSYEQYF. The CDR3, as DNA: TGCAGCGTTGAAGATTTCGGGGCAGGGGGCTCCTACGAGCAGTACTTC.

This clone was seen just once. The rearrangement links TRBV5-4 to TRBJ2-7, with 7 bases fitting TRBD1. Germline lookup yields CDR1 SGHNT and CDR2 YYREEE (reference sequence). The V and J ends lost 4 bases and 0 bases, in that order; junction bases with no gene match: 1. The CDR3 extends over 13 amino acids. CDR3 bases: TGTGCCAGCAGCGGGGACAGCTCCTACGAGCAGTACTTC. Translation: CASSGDSSYEQYF.

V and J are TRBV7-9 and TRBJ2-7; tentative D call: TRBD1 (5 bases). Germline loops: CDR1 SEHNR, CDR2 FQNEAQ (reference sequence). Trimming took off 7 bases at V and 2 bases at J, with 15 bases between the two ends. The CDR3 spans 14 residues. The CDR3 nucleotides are TGTGCCAGCACCGGAGCTGCAGGGACCTACGAGCAGTACTTC. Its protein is CASTGAAGTYEQYF.

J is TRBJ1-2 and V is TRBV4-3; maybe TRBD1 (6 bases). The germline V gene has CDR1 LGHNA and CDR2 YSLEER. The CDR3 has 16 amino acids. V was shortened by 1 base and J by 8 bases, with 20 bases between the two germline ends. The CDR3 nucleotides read TGCGCCAGCAGCCAAGCTCGTGGTGGGGGGCTTCGGGGCTACACCTTC. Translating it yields CASSQARGGGLRGYTF.